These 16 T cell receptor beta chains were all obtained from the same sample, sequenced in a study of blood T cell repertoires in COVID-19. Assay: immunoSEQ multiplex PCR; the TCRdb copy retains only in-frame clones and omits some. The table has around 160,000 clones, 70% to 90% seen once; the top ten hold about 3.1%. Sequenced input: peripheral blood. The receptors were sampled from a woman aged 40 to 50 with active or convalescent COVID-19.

The CDR3 nucleotides read TGTGCCAGCAGCTTTAGGACAGGCGCTCGTTACGAGCAGTACTTC. Amino acid sequence: CASSFRTGARYEQYF. This sequence joins TRBV5-5 and TRBJ2-7; 7 bases line up with TRBD1. This CDR3 spans 15 amino acids. V lost 2 bases and J lost 4; bases outside the gene matches: 9. Germline V gene sequence: CDR1 SGHKS, CDR2 YYEKEE (reference sequence).

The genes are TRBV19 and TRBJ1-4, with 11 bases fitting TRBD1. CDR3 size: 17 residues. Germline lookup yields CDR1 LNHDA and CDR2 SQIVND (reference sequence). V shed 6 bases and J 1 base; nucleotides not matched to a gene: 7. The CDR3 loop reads CASSFQDRGRTNEKLFF. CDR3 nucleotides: TGTGCCAGTAGCTTCCAGGACAGGGGGCGAACTAATGAAAAACTGTTTTTT.

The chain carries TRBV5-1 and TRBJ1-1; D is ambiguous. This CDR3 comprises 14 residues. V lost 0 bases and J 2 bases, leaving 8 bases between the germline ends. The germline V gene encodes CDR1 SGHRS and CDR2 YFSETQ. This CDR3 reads CASSLEEANTEAFF. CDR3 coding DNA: TGCGCCAGCAGCTTGGAAGAAGCAAACACTGAAGCTTTCTTT. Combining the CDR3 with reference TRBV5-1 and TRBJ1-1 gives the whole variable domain KAGVTQTPRYLIKTRGQQVTLSCSPISGHRSVSWYQQTPGQGLQFLFEYFSETQRNKGNFPGRFSGRQFSNSRSEMNVSTLELGDSALYLCASSLEEANTEAFFGQGTRLTVV.

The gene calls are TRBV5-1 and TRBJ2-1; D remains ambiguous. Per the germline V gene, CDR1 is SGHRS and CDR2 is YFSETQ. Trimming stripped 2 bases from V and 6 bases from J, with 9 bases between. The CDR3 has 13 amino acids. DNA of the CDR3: TGCGCCAGCAGCTTTGGTCCCAGCAATGAGCAGTTCTTC. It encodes CASSFGPSNEQFF.

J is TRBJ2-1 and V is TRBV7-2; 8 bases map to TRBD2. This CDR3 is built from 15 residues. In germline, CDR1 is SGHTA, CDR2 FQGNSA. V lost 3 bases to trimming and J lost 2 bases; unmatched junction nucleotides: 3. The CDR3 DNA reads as TGTGCCAGCAGCTTCACGGGAGGGCCCTACAATGAGCAGTTCTTC. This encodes CASSFTGGPYNEQFF.

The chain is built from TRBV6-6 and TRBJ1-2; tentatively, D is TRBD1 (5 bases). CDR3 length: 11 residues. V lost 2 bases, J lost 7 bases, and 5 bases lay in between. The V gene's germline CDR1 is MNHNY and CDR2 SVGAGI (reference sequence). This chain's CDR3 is CASSYGAGYTF. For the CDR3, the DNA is TGTGCCAGCAGTTACGGGGCTGGCTACACCTTC.

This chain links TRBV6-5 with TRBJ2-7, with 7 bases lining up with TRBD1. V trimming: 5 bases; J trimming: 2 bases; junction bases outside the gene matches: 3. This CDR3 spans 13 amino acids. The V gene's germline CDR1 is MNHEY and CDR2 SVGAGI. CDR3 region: CASSTTGAYEQYF. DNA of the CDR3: TGTGCCAGCAGTACCACAGGGGCCTACGAGCAGTACTTC.

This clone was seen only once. CDR3 amino acids: CASSPTRSGANVLTF. The DNA of the CDR3 is TGTGCCAGCTCACCCACGAGGTCTGGGGCCAACGTCCTGACTTTC. The V and J genes are TRBV18 and TRBJ2-6; the D is unclear. The CDR3 is made up of 15 amino acids. Between the trimmed V and J ends, which lost 3 bases and 1 base, there was a span of 7 bases. Germline loops: CDR1 KGHSH, CDR2 LQKENI.

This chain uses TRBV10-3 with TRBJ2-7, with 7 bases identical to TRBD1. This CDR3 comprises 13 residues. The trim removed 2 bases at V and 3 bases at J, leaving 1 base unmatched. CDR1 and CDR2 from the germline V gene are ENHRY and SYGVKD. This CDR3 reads CAISEGQVYEQYF. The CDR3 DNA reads TGTGCCATCAGTGAGGGACAGGTCTACGAGCAGTACTTC.

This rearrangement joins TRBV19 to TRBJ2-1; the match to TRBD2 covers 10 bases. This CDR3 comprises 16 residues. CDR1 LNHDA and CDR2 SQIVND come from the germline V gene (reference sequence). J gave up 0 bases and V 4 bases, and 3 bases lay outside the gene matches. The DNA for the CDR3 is TGTGCCAGTAGTAAACTAGCGGGGAGCTCCTACAATGAGCAGTTCTTC. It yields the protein CASSKLAGSSYNEQFF.

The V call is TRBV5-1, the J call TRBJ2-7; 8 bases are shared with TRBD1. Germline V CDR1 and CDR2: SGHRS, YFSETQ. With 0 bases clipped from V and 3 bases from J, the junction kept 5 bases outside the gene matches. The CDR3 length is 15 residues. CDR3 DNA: TGCGCCAGCAGCTTGGAGACAGGGGTCTTCTACGAGCAGTACTTC. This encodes CASSLETGVFYEQYF.

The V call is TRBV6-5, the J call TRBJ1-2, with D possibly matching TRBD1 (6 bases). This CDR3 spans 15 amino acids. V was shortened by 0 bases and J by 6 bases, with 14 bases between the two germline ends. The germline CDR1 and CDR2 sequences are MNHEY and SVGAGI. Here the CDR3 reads CASSYSSRGENGYTF. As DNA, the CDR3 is TGTGCCAGCAGTTACTCGAGCAGGGGTGAAAATGGCTACACCTTC.

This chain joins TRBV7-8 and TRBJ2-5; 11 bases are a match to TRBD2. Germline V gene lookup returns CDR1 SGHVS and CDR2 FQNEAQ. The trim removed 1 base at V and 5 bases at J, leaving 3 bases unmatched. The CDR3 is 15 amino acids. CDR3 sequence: CASSLEGLAAETQYF. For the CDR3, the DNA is TGTGCCAGCAGCTTAGAGGGACTAGCGGCTGAGACCCAGTACTTC.

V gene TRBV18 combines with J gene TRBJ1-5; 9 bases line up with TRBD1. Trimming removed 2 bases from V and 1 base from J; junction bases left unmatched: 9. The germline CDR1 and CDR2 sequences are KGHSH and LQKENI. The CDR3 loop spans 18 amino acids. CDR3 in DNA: TGTGCCAGCTCACCAGGGGGACAGGGAAGTGCGAGCAATCAGCCCCAGCATTTT. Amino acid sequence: CASSPGGQGSASNQPQHF.

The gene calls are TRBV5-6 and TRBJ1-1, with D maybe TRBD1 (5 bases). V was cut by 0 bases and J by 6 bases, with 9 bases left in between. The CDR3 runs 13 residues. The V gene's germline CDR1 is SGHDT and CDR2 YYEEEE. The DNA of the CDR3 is TGTGCCAGCAGCTTGGCCTTGGGGCCTGAAGCTTTCTTT. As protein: CASSLALGPEAFF.

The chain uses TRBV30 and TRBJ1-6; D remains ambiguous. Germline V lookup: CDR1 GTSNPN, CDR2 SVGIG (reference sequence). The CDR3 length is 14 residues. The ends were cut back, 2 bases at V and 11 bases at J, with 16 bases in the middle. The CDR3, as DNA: TGTGCCTGGAGTAGTCGCAATGGTCGGGCACCCCTCCACTTT. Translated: CAWSSRNGRAPLHF.